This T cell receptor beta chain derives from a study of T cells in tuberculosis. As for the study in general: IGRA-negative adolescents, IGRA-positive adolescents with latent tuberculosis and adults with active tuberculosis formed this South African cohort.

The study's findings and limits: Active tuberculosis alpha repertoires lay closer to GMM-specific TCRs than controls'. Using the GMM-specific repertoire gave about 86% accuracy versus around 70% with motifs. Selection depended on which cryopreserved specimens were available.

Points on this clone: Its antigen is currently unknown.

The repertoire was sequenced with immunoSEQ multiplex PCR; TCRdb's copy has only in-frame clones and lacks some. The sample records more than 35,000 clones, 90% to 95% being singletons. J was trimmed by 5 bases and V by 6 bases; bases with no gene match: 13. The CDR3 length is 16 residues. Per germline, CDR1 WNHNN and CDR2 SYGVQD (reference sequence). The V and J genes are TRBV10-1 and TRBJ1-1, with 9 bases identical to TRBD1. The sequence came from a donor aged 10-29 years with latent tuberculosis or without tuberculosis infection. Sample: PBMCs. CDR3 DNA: TGCGCCAGCAGCTCCCGATTAGGACAGGGGTTAACTGAAGCTTTCTTT. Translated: CASSSRLGQGLTEAFF.